This T cell receptor beta chain was obtained from a study of blood T cells in healthy people across ages. The ends were cut back, 6 bases at V and 0 bases at J, with 9 bases in the middle. Per germline, CDR1 SQVTM and CDR2 ANQGSEA. This CDR3 contains 13 residues. Then a second PCR, running about 6 to 12 cycles, was carried out with a sample-barcoded 5' primer and a J-beta primer mix. TCRdb fed the 5' RACE reads into MiXCR, producing one record per CDR3 protein. The sample lists nearly 800,000 distinct CDR3 sequences, 25% occurring once. In this sample, this clonotype turned up a few times. The data also belong to a second study, concerning T cells of mothers and their children.

The V and J genes are TRBV29-1 and TRBJ2-1, with D perhaps matching TRBD2 (6 bases). Sequenced material: blood. The clonotype was recovered from a boy between 10 and 17 years old in good health. The CDR3 DNA is TGCAGCGTGGCGACTAGCTCCTACAATGAGCAGTTCTTC. Encoded protein: CSVATSSYNEQFF.